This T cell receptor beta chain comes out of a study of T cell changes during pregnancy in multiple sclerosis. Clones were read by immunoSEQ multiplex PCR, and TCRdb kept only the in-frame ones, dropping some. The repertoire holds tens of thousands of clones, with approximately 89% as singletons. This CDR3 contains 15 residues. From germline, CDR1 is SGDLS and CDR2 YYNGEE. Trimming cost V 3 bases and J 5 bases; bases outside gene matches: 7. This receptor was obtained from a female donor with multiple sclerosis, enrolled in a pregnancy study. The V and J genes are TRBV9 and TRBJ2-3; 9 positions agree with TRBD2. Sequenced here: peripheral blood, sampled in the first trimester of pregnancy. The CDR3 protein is CASSGRGGRVDTQYF. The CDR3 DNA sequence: TGTGCCAGCAGCGGGCGTGGCGGGAGGGTAGATACGCAGTATTTT.